The present T cell receptor (beta chain) was sequenced within a study of molecular identifiers for immune sequencing clone quantification (dated by TCRdb to 2016 to 2019). Turning to the overall study: For a replicate experiment, RNA from 20,000 or 100,000 naive CD8 T cells was divided into five aliquots, and four of the five aliquots were sequenced. This methods study used CD8 T cells to benchmark TCR RNA copy counting and molecular-identifier clustering-based TCR repertoire sequencing (MIDCIRS).

Points the paper makes about the study in general: Without barcode sub-clustering, chimeric consensus sequences inflated TCR diversity; chimeras reached as high as 47%. Spiked-in Jurkat TCR RNA (approximately 10 copies' worth), which is not part of the donor repertoire, was contained in the naive libraries. Even against a background of around 900,000 naive CD8 T cells, spiked-in Jurkat TCR RNA amounting to a single cell's worth was reported to be detectable. Identical TCR molecules sharing a barcode could cause highly expanded clone sizes to be underestimated. In CMV-specific effector cells, clones with more than 20 RNA copies accounted for over 97% of molecules, whereas in naive cells such clones accounted for under 1%. Modeling indicated about 3 TCR RNA copies recovered per cell, compared with around 10 by digital PCR, which implies a capture efficiency of about 27%.

Preparation of the library involved PCR. These reads were obtained on a NextSeq 500. Bulk TCR libraries were prepared as previously described, using TCR primers listed in Table S5. Total RNA was purified with the Qiagen AllPrep DNA/RNA kit. Before analysis, reads from multiple sequencing runs of the same library were pooled. The study's own analysis went as follows. Reads were retained only if the reads had an exact TCR constant sequence, and the retained reads were trimmed to 150 nt and grouped according to their 12-nt molecular barcodes. Reads within each barcode group were sub-clustered using a 15% Levenshtein threshold, and quality-weighted consensus sequences were constructed for each RNA molecule. Non-functional sequences were filtered out, along with any lower-count sequence sitting one edit away from another sequence. On the basis of fitting two negative binomial distributions, barcode sub-clusters with fewer than 20% of the maximum read count were discarded. TCRdb trimmed the raw reads at Q25, called clones with MiXCR and kept productive beta chains. Rows merge per CDR3 protein into single entries with the most common DNA and genes. The V and J calls shown here were made by TCRdb, not taken from the authors' results. The sample profile shows 460,000 or so distinct CDR3 sequences; about 25% of them were found once. The top ten hold around 0.76% of the sample.

Taken from the germline V gene, the CDR1 and CDR2 loops are MDHEN and SYDVKM. Trimming takes 6 bases off V and 0 bases off J; junction bases not matched to a gene: 8. The CDR3 spans 15 residues, from the cysteine through the phenylalanine. CDR3 DNA only is kept here, 45 bases in frame from base 1. A remark on this clonotype: This clone's antigen is unknown. No qualities accompany the bases; no much larger clone lies one base away.

Libraries of naive CD8 T cells were built from approximately 20,000 to 980,000 sorted cells, with 10%, 30% or 50% of the purified RNA used. On a BD FACSAria II, naive CD8 T cells were FACS-sorted as CD8+CD4-CCR7+CD45RA+ and collected into RLT Plus buffer. Detection sensitivity was tested by spiking Jurkat RNA equal to over 8 TCR copies' worth into samples containing roughly 18,000-1,000,000 naive CD8 T cells. Enrichment of CD8 T cells was performed with RosetteSep CD8+ T Cell Enrichment Cocktail and Ficoll-Paque, after which ACK red cell lysis was carried out. This clonotype originated in a human donor in good health. Some libraries in this study had Jurkat cell RNA spiked in. Rearrangement joined TRBV28 to TRBJ2-7; 7 central bases correspond to TRBD1. The specimen sequenced was naive CD8+ T cells from blood, with Jurkat cell RNA spiked in. Explained via the paper, the cell subset or site label denotes: FACS-sorted CD8+CD4-CCR7+CD45RA+ naive T cells. CDR3 region: CASSYRGQSSYEQYF. The DNA sequence is as follows: TGTGCCAGCAGCTACAGGGGCCAGAGCTCCTACGAGCAGTACTTC.